This record covers a single T cell receptor beta chain. What this receptor recognizes is not known. There are no base qualities to consult, and no much larger clone falls within one base. This sample was taken from a study of blood T cell repertoires in COVID-19 (dated by TCRdb to 2018 to 2020). Regarding the research as a whole: Samples covering the acute and convalescent phases of COVID-19 were provided by collaborators in the United States, Italy and Spain. Samples were obtained from the ongoing ImmuneRACE study (first 160 participants) and from over 1,000 subjects provided by 6 global collaborators. The repertoires were released in a freely available public database meant as a resource for research on the immune response to SARS-CoV-2. The dataset comprised deeply sampled blood TCRbeta repertoires from subjects exposed to, actively infected with, or recovered from COVID-19. The prospective study material was composed of cDNA or gDNA derived from T cells, B-cell-depleted T cells, or PBMCs. HLA class I and class II types, where available, came from metadata supplied by the sample provider rather than from assay-based typing. The sample metadata nearly always contained a de-identified subject ID, COVID-19 status, age in years and sex.

The research as a whole found: The quantity of clinical and demographic metadata differed by source and by participant and was supplied without curation.

The immunoSEQ Assay, a bias-controlled multiplex PCR, was used to amplify TCRbeta CDR3 regions from genomic DNA. The authors' analysis ran thus. The number of nucleated cells in each sample was estimated from the amplification of reference gene primers within the assay. Sequence reads were collapsed and filtered to measure the absolute abundance of every unique TCRbeta CDR3 rearrangement. For each sample, productive Simpson clonality was calculated as the square root of Simpson's diversity index over productive rearrangements. TCRdb provides this immuneACCESS table in a form limited to in-frame rearrangements. Some clones are lacking; in checked studies, under half of them reflect an unresolved V gene, and why the rest are absent is not known. The D gene and trimming were derived from the DNA, and the V and J assignments and clone size from that table. In this sample the table shows around 250,000 clones, about four fifths of which occur a single time. In total, the top ten clones hold about 3.2% of the sample.

V is trimmed back by 4 bases and J by 8 bases, and the junction contains 7 bases that no gene match accounts for. The CDR3 runs 13 residues from the cysteine to the phenylalanine. The read is trimmed to its CDR3 DNA, 39 bases read in frame from base 1. The germline V gene encodes CDR1 SGHNT and CDR2 YYREEE (reference sequence). Each collaborating institution followed its own protocols to collect whole blood in K2EDTA tubes. For TCRbeta analysis, collaborator samples were shipped as frozen whole blood, as isolated PBMCs, or as DNA extracted from either sample type. This sequence was found in a woman aged 18-29 years with acute or convalescent COVID-19. This chain joins TRBV5-4 to TRBJ1-2; TRBD1 aligns with 8 central bases. The sequencing input was peripheral blood. The sequence in DNA is TGTGCCAGCAGCCTGATCGACAGGGGCGGCTACACCTTC. Translated, it reads CASSLIDRGGYTF.